This T cell receptor beta chain appears in the sequencing data of a study of blood T cell repertoires in COVID-19. In germline, CDR1 is LGHDT, CDR2 YNNKEL (reference sequence). V shed 3 bases and J shed 8 bases, with 10 bases lying between them. The CDR3 spans 13 residues. Generated by immunoSEQ multiplex PCR, the TCRdb table keeps only in-frame clones and is missing some. There are about 210,000 clones in the sample; almost 85% occur only once, and about 8% lies in the top ten. The table lists this clone with a few counts. V gene TRBV3-1 (or the pseudogene TRBV3-2) combines with J gene TRBJ1-4, with D possibly being TRBD1 (5 bases). This clonotype was obtained from a woman aged 45-59 years with active or convalescent COVID-19. The sequenced material came from peripheral blood. CDR3 bases: TGTGCCAGCAGCCAGAAGGGGCGAGAAAAACTGTTTTTT. Residues: CASSQKGREKLFF.